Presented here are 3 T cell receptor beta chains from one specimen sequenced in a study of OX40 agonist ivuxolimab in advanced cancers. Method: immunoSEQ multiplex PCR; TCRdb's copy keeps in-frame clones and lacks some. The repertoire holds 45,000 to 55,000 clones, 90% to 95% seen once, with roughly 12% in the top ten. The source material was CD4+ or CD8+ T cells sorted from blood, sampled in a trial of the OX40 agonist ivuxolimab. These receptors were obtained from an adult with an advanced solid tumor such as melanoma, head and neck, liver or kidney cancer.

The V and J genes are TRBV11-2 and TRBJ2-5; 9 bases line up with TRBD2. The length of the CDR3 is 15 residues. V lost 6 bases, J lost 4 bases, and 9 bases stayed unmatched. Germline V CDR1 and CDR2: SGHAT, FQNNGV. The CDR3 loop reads CASRFHSGSRETQYF. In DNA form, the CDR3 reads TGTGCCAGCAGGTTTCATAGCGGGAGCAGAGAGACCCAGTACTTC.

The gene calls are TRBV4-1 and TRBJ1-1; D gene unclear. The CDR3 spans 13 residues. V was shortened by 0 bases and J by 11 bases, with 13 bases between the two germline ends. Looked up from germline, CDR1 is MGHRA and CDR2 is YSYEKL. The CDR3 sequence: CASSQETGRDAFF. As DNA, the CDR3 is TGCGCCAGCAGCCAAGAAACCGGGAGAGACGCTTTCTTT.

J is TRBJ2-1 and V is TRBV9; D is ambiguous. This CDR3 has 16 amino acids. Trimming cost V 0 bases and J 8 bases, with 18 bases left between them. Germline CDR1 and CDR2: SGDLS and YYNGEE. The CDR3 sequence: CASSVGPGYDRDEQFF. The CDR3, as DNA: TGTGCCAGCAGCGTAGGCCCCGGTTATGATAGGGATGAGCAGTTCTTC.